The T cell receptor (beta chain) under discussion was sequenced for a study of T cell responses to AZD1222 COVID-19 vaccine. The study, taken as a whole, reports: The repertoires were collected only after the peak T cell response. Clonal diversity was possibly underestimated, and the donors were mostly white British, with more females.

The CDR3 length is 11 residues. CDR1 is SGHVS, CDR2 FQNEAQ, per germline. Trimming removed 3 bases from V and 7 bases from J, with 6 bases in between. The method was immunoSEQ multiplex PCR; TCRdb's version includes in-frame clones alone and lacks a portion of them. The repertoire holds roughly 120,000 clones, around 90% seen once, with less than 6.5% in the top ten. As to this clone: Antigen specificity is unknown.

The sample was peripheral blood, taken on day 0 of AZD1222 vaccination. This chain links TRBV7-8 with TRBJ1-2; D gene ambiguous. The sequence was obtained from an adult in good health. The CDR3 reads CASSFGLGYTF. The CDR3 DNA reads TGTGCCAGCAGCTTCGGCCTTGGCTACACCTTC.